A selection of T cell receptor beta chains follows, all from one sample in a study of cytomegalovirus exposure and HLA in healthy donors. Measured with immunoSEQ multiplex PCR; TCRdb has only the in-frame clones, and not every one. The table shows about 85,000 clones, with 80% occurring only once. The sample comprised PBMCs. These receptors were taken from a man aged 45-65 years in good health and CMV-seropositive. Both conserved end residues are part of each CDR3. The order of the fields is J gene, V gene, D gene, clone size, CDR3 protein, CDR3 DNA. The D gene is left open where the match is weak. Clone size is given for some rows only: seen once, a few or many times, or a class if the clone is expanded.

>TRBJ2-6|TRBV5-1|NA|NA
CASQVVSGANGLTF
TGCGCCAGCCAAGTCGTCTCTGGGGCCAACGGCCTGACTTTC
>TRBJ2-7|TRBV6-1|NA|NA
CASTKSPGGDYEQYF
TGTGCCAGCACTAAGAGCCCCGGAGGGGACTACGAGCAGTACTTC
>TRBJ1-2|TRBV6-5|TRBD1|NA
CASSLHRGPGGYTF
TGTGCCAGCAGTCTCCACAGGGGTCCGGGAGGCTACACCTTC
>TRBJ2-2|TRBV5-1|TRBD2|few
CASSFHRLAGGPMGELFF
TGCGCCAGCAGCTTCCACCGTTTGGCGGGAGGCCCTATGGGGGAGCTGTTTTTT
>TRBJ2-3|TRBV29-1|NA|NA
CSVAEADTQYF
TGCAGCGTCGCGGAGGCAGATACGCAGTATTTT
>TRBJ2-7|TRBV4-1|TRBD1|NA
CASSHGQGPYEQYF
TGCGCCAGCAGCCATGGACAGGGTCCCTACGAGCAGTACTTC
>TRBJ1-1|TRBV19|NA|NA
CASARNTEAFF
TGTGCCAGCGCGCGTAACACTGAAGCTTTCTTT
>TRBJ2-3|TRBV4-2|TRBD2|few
CASSQRIRGLAEPDTQYF
TGTGCCAGCAGCCAACGTATAAGGGGACTAGCCGAACCAGATACGCAGTATTTT
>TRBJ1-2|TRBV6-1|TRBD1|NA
CASSEGDRKNYGYTF
TGTGCCAGCAGTGAAGGGGACAGGAAAAACTATGGCTACACCTTC
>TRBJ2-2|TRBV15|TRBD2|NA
CATSRDWTSGKNTGELFF
TGTGCCACCAGCAGAGATTGGACTAGCGGGAAGAACACCGGGGAGCTGTTTTTT
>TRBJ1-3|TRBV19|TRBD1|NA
CASSWDRTINTIYF
TGTGCCAGTAGTTGGGACAGAACGATAAACACCATATATTTT
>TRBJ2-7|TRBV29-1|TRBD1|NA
CSVEGQGITYEQYF
TGCAGCGTTGAAGGACAGGGGATAACCTACGAGCAGTACTTC
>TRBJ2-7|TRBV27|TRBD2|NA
CASSTLASGGSYEQYF
TGTGCCAGCAGTACCCTTGCTAGCGGGGGCTCCTACGAGCAGTACTTC
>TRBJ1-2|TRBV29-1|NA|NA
CSVAGDYGYTF
TGCAGCGTTGCAGGGGACTATGGCTACACCTTC
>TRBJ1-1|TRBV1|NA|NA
CTSSHLAGQGATEAFF
TGCACCAGCAGCCATCTCGCGGGACAGGGGGCAACTGAAGCTTTCTTT
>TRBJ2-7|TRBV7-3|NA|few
CASSLTAAPLYEQYF
TGTGCCAGCAGCTTGACCGCAGCGCCATTATACGAGCAGTACTTC
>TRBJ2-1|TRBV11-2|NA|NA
CASSLRGSSYNEQFF
TGTGCCAGCAGCTTACGAGGGAGCTCCTACAATGAGCAGTTCTTC
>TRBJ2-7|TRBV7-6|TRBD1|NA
CASSRHPATGTETYEQYF
TGTGCCAGCAGCAGACATCCCGCCACCGGGACAGAGACCTACGAGCAGTACTTC
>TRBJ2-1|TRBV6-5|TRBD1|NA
CASSHPGQGFNEQFF
TGTGCCAGCAGTCACCCGGGACAGGGGTTCAATGAGCAGTTCTTC
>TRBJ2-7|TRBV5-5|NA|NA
CASSPSPAGEQYF
TGTGCCAGCAGCCCGAGCCCGGCAGGGGAGCAGTACTTC
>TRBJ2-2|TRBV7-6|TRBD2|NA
CASSLSPTGGDTGELFF
TGTGCCAGCAGCTTATCTCCGACGGGAGGGGACACCGGGGAGCTGTTTTTT
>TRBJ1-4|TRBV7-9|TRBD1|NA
CASSLGIMGQGTEKLFF
TGTGCCAGCAGCTTAGGAATTATGGGACAGGGGACTGAAAAACTGTTTTTT
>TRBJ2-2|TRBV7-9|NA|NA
CASSWQGRWQSTGELFF
TGTGCCAGCAGCTGGCAGGGGCGGTGGCAAAGCACCGGGGAGCTGTTTTTT
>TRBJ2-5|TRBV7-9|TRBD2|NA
CASSFRLAGGQETQYF
TGTGCCAGCAGCTTCAGACTAGCGGGGGGCCAAGAGACCCAGTACTTC
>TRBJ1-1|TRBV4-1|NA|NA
CASSLSGASAAFF
TGCGCCAGCAGCCTGTCCGGTGCTAGTGCAGCTTTCTTT
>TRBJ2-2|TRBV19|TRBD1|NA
CASSIRTGGFTGELFF
TGTGCCAGTAGTATTCGGACAGGGGGCTTCACCGGGGAGCTGTTTTTT
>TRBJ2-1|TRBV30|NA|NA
CAWSEGGLEQFF
TGTGCCTGGAGTGAAGGAGGGCTTGAGCAGTTCTTC
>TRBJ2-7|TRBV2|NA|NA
CASSHISSSSPSEQYF
TGTGCCAGCAGCCATATAAGTTCTAGCTCCCCTAGTGAGCAGTACTTC
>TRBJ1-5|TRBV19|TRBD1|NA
CASSRDRDRNQPQHF
TGTGCCAGTAGTCGCGACCGGGACAGAAATCAGCCCCAGCATTTT
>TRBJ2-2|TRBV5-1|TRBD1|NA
CASSLVPGGPGGELFF
TGCGCCAGCAGCTTGGTACCAGGGGGACCGGGCGGGGAGCTGTTTTTT
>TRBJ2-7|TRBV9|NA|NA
CASSVVSRDGAEQYF
TGTGCCAGCAGCGTAGTTTCGCGGGACGGAGCCGAGCAGTACTTC
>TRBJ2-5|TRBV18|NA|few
CASSPGPQETQYF
TGTGCCAGCTCACCGGGCCCCCAAGAGACCCAGTACTTC
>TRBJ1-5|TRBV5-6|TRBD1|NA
CASSLGGTVGNQPQHF
TGTGCCAGCAGCTTGGGGGGGACAGTGGGAAATCAGCCCCAGCATTTT
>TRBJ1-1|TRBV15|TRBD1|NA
CATSRGQGANTEAFF
TGTGCCACCAGCAGAGGTCAGGGGGCGAACACTGAAGCTTTCTTT
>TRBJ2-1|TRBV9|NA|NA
CASGGGSSYNEQFF
TGTGCCAGCGGTGGGGGGAGCTCCTACAATGAGCAGTTCTTC
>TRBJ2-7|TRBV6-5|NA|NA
CASSPNTKIYEQYF
TGTGCCAGCAGTCCTAATACTAAGATCTACGAGCAGTACTTC
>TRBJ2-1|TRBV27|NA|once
CASAWGVLNEQFF
TGTGCCAGTGCTTGGGGAGTCTTGAATGAGCAGTTCTTC
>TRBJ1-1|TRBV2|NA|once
CASSFQGNTEAFF
TGTGCCAGCAGCTTCCAGGGGAACACTGAAGCTTTCTTT
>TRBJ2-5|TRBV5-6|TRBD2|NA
CASSYVSGRAGETQYF
TGTGCCAGCAGCTACGTCAGCGGGAGGGCCGGGGAGACCCAGTACTTC
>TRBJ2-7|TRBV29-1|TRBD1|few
CSARDSSSYEQYF
TGCAGCGCCCGGGACAGTTCCTCCTACGAGCAGTACTTC